The rows below give T cell receptor beta chains drawn from one sample of a study of siplizumab effects on memory and regulatory T cells. Assay: immunoSEQ multiplex PCR; the TCRdb copy retains only in-frame clones and omits some. The table records 95,000 to 100,000 clones, about 90% of them present only once. The source material was non-Treg CD4+ T cells sorted from blood. Receptor source: a human donor in good health. Both conserved end residues are part of each CDR3. D genes are given only for firm matches. Some rows mark clone size as missing; the rest say once, few, many or name a class of expanded clone.

j_gene	d_gene	abundance	v_gene	CDR3nt	CDR3aa
TRBJ2-1	TRBD2	-	TRBV6-1	TGTGCCAGCAGTGCCCAACTAGCGGGAGTAGGTAATGAGCAGTTCTTC	CASSAQLAGVGNEQFF
TRBJ2-3	-	-	TRBV7-3	TGTGCCAGCAGCCGGCCCGACACAGATACGCAGTATTTT	CASSRPDTDTQYF
TRBJ2-7	TRBD2	-	TRBV7-2	TGTGCCAGCGGGAGGGCTTTCTACGAGCAGTACTTC	CASGRAFYEQYF
TRBJ1-6	-	-	TRBV28	TGTGCCAGCAGTTTTTGGGGTTCACCCCTCCACTTT	CASSFWGSPLHF
TRBJ2-3	-	-	TRBV7-9	TGTGCCAGCAGCTTAGGCGATAGCGGCCCAGATACGCAGTATTTT	CASSLGDSGPDTQYF
TRBJ2-6	TRBD1	once	TRBV6-5	TGTGCCAGCAGTATAACAGGGGTTGGGGCCAACGTCCTGACTTTC	CASSITGVGANVLTF
TRBJ2-2	-	-	TRBV19	TGTGCCAGTCGCCACGGGGGATTAGGGGAGCTGTTTTTT	CASRHGGLGELFF
TRBJ2-3	-	once	TRBV10-3	TGTGCCATCAGCGGACCCGGGTCAGATACGCAGTATTTT	CAISGPGSDTQYF
TRBJ2-5	TRBD2	-	TRBV6-1	TGTGCCAGCAGTGAAATCGGGGGGGTTCGGGAGACCCAGTACTTC	CASSEIGGVRETQYF
TRBJ1-1	TRBD1	-	TRBV9	TGTGCCAGCAGCGTGGACAGGGTTGGTGAAGCTTTCTTT	CASSVDRVGEAFF
TRBJ1-6	TRBD1	-	TRBV2	TGTGCCAGCAGCGGAGGACAGGGGTTGGTTTCACCCCTCCACTTT	CASSGGQGLVSPLHF
TRBJ2-7	TRBD2	-	TRBV5-4	TGTGCCAGCAGCCCCGGACTAGCGGGGAGCTACGAGCAGTACTTC	CASSPGLAGSYEQYF
TRBJ1-1	-	-	TRBV2	TGTGCCAGCAGTGAATCCGGGGGGTCGTCTGAAGCTTTCTTT	CASSESGGSSEAFF
TRBJ2-7	-	-	TRBV29-1	TGCAGCGTTGAAGATCTGGAGGGGGCCACCTACGAGCAGTACTTC	CSVEDLEGATYEQYF
TRBJ2-3	TRBD2	-	TRBV7-3	TGTGCCAGCAGCTCGGTCCCGGGACTAGCGGGAGGGGCAAATACGCAGTATTTT	CASSSVPGLAGGANTQYF
TRBJ2-1	-	once	TRBV15	TGTGCCACCAGCAGAGACTTTCGGTACTACAATGAGCAGTTCTTC	CATSRDFRYYNEQFF
TRBJ2-5	TRBD2	-	TRBV7-8	TGTGCCAGCAGCTTAGGTCTAGCGGGAGGGCCGAGGGAGACCCAGTACTTC	CASSLGLAGGPRETQYF
TRBJ2-2	-	few	TRBV5-6	TGTGCCAGCAGCTTGGCCGGAAGGAACACCGGGGAGCTGTTTTTT	CASSLAGRNTGELFF
TRBJ2-7	-	-	TRBV19	TGTGCCAGTAGTATGTCCGGGACCTATGGGGCCTACGAGCAGTACTTC	CASSMSGTYGAYEQYF
TRBJ2-5	-	-	TRBV11-2	TGTGCCAGCAGCTTAGGGGATCGGATCCAAGAGACCCAGTACTTC	CASSLGDRIQETQYF
TRBJ2-1	-	once	TRBV19	TGTGCCAGTAGCGGGATAATGAGGTCCTACAATGAGCAGTTCTTC	CASSGIMRSYNEQFF
TRBJ2-3	TRBD2	-	TRBV7-3	TGTGCCAGCAGCCGAGGGACTAGCGGAACAGATACGCAGTATTTT	CASSRGTSGTDTQYF
TRBJ1-4	-	-	TRBV5-1	TGCGCCAGCAGCGAGAGGGACCGGACAACTAATGAAAAACTGTTTTTT	CASSERDRTTNEKLFF
TRBJ2-7	-	-	TRBV7-8	TGTGCCAGCAGCCCGGGCAGGATTTCCTACGAGCAGTACTTC	CASSPGRISYEQYF
TRBJ2-7	-	-	TRBV6-6	TGTGCCAGCAAAATATCACAGGGCCTAAGCTACGAGCAGTACTTC	CASKISQGLSYEQYF
TRBJ1-5	TRBD1	-	TRBV7-9	TGTGCCAGCAGCTTGGGACAGGGTGATAGCAATCAGCCCCAGCATTTT	CASSLGQGDSNQPQHF
TRBJ2-5	-	-	TRBV10-3	TGTGCCATCAGTGAGTATGAAGAGACCCAGTACTTC	CAISEYEETQYF
TRBJ2-1	TRBD2	-	TRBV9	TGTGCCAGCAGCGACCGGGACTACCAAGGTGAGCAGTTCTTC	CASSDRDYQGEQFF
TRBJ2-2	-	-	TRBV27	TGTGCCAGCAGTTTCGGGAGAGGGGGAACCGGGGAGCTGTTTTTT	CASSFGRGGTGELFF
TRBJ2-3	TRBD1	-	TRBV4-3	TGCGCCAGCAGCCGGGACAGAAACACAGATACGCAGTATTTT	CASSRDRNTDTQYF
TRBJ2-1	TRBD1	-	TRBV30	TGTGCCTGGGCCCCGGGACAGGGGGAGTCCTACAATGAGCAGTTCTTC	CAWAPGQGESYNEQFF
TRBJ1-1	TRBD1	-	TRBV9	TGTGCCAGCAGCCCCGGACAGGCGATGAACACTGAAGCTTTCTTT	CASSPGQAMNTEAFF
TRBJ2-1	-	once	TRBV28	TGTGCCAGCAGTTTCTCCTACGGGAGCTTCAATGAGCAGTTCTTC	CASSFSYGSFNEQFF
TRBJ2-1	TRBD2	-	TRBV7-2	TGTGCCAGCAGCTGGACTAGCGGGAGGGTTGAGCAGTTCTTC	CASSWTSGRVEQFF
TRBJ2-7	-	-	TRBV27	TGTGCCAGCAGTTCCCGGGGTGTCGACGAGCAGTACTTC	CASSSRGVDEQYF
TRBJ1-1	-	-	TRBV5-6	TGTGCCAGCAGCTTCATCGGGACGCTGAACACTGAAGCTTTCTTT	CASSFIGTLNTEAFF
TRBJ2-1	TRBD1	-	TRBV6-5	TGTGCCAGCAGTTACGGGGGGACAGGGAAGTTTAATGAGCAGTTCTTC	CASSYGGTGKFNEQFF
TRBJ1-3	-	-	TRBV18	TGTGCCAGCTCACCCAATCAGGGAAACACCATATATTTT	CASSPNQGNTIYF
TRBJ1-1	TRBD1	-	TRBV11-2	TGTGCCAGCAGCCCCGACAGGGGGTGGAACACTGAAGCTTTCTTT	CASSPDRGWNTEAFF
TRBJ2-3	-	-	TRBV5-5	TGTGCCAGCAGCTACAGCCCGAAAAGCACAGATACGCAGTATTTT	CASSYSPKSTDTQYF
TRBJ2-1	-	-	TRBV23-1	TGCGCCAGCAGTCAATCGAAGGCTGAGCAGTTCTTC	CASSQSKAEQFF
TRBJ1-4	TRBD1	-	TRBV5-1	TGCGCCAGCAGCTCCGGGACAGGGGGCCTGGGAGAAAAACTGTTTTTT	CASSSGTGGLGEKLFF
TRBJ2-3	-	-	TRBV30	TGTGCCTGGCTTTCCCAGACAGATACGCAGTATTTT	CAWLSQTDTQYF
TRBJ2-1	TRBD2	-	TRBV11-2	TGTGCCAGCAGCCCCTTTGGACTAGCGGACCACAATGAGCAGTTCTTC	CASSPFGLADHNEQFF
TRBJ2-1	TRBD2	-	TRBV27	TGTGCCAGCTATAGGGGACTAGCGGGGAACTACAATGAGCAGTTCTTC	CASYRGLAGNYNEQFF
TRBJ1-1	-	few	TRBV19	TGTGCCAGTAGTGTCTCATCGGGTTGGGGGCCAGAAGCTTTCTTT	CASSVSSGWGPEAFF
TRBJ2-2	-	-	TRBV25-1	TGTGCCAGCAGTAGGGGGAAGACGTACGGGGAGCTGTTTTTT	CASSRGKTYGELFF
TRBJ2-1	-	once	TRBV11-2	TGTGCCAGCAGCTCCCAGAGTCTGACGGGCGAGCAGTTCTTC	CASSSQSLTGEQFF
TRBJ2-1	-	-	TRBV19	TGTGCCAGTAAGTCTCGGCAGGGGAGCAATGAGCAGTTCTTC	CASKSRQGSNEQFF
TRBJ2-2	-	-	TRBV7-3	TGTGCCAGCAGCAGTTCCGGGGAGCTGTTTTTT	CASSSSGELFF
TRBJ2-5	TRBD1	-	TRBV9	TGTGCCAGCAGCGCGTGGTCAGGGGGTAGGGAAGAGACCCAGTACTTC	CASSAWSGGREETQYF
TRBJ2-2	-	-	TRBV28	TGTGCCAGCAGTGCCCCTTTCGCGAACACCGGGGAGCTGTTTTTT	CASSAPFANTGELFF
TRBJ1-4	-	-	TRBV4-1	TGCGCCAGCAGCCAAGGGGAGAGTCCCGGGCTGAAAAAACTGTTTTTT	CASSQGESPGLKKLFF
TRBJ1-5	-	few	TRBV19	TGTGCCAGTAGTCCCGAAGGACGGCAGCCCCAGCATTTT	CASSPEGRQPQHF
TRBJ1-1	TRBD1	-	TRBV19	TGTGCCAGTAGCGACAGGGAGAACACTGAAGCTTTCTTT	CASSDRENTEAFF